The following is a T cell receptor (beta chain) sequence with its context. This clonotype was observed at least ten times. Its antigen is still unknown. No much larger clone is present one base from it, and per-base qualities are unavailable. Every donor in the study was a healthy Caucasian. Three pairs of female monozygotic twins, all aged about 18 to 29 years, made up the twin cohort. Peripheral blood mononuclear cells were the source from which RNA for the TCR libraries was isolated. This record comes from a study of identical twins (dated by TCRdb to the mid-2010s). With respect to the entire study: To test whether fetal clonotypes persist, this study deep-sequenced TCR alpha and beta repertoires from monozygotic twins, from unrelated adults of various ages, and from cord blood. To rule out contamination, replicate twin experiments were performed at different times with different library preparation protocols.

Receptor libraries were prepared by 5' RACE. Data came from an Illumina HiSeq 2000. Template switching introduced a universal primer binding site; the final cDNA contained a unique molecular identifier, enabling accurate counting of TCR cDNA molecules. Specific primers in the conserved constant-segment region were used to synthesize first-strand cDNA for the TCR alpha and beta chains. Each cDNA library was double barcoded, with a SMART-Mk sample barcode plus Illumina barcodes, to control for contamination. Two successive PCR steps introduced TruSeq adapter sequences along with Illumina sample barcodes. Sequencing of the TCR alpha and beta cDNA libraries was done on the Illumina HiSeq platform using custom primers. The paper's data handling went like this. MiGEC was used to process raw reads and extract unique molecular identifiers, and MiXCR was used to find CDR3 positions. Recombination models were inferred per individual with the repgenHMM and IGoR tools using an EM algorithm. The analysis of shared clonotypes was done with the tcR package in R, with sharing normalized by the product of cloneset sizes. To study raw recombination without the effects of thymic and clonal selection, out-of-frame nonproductive sequences were analyzed. The raw public data were reprocessed by TCRdb itself: fastp quality trimming at Q25, MiXCR clonotype calling, in-frame beta chains only. Each entry is one CDR3 protein sequence, shown with its most common DNA and genes. What appears here as the V and J calls and clone size reflects TCRdb's work, not the paper's. The sample includes fewer than 650,000 distinct CDR3 sequences, with around 7.5% observed a single time. Over 1.5% of the sample is held by the ten biggest clonotypes.

Paper-wide results and their limitations: Compared with coincidental sharing between unrelated individuals, out-of-frame TCR alpha sequences shared between twins showed an excess of sequences with low generation probability. In beta out-of-frame sequences, excess twin sharing was weaker, because having fewer shared sequences lowered the signal-to-noise ratio. Zero-insertion analyses could be partly confounded by invariant T cells such as MAIT and iNKT, though diverse VJ usage argued against such confounding for most clonotypes. Recombination models systematically underestimated out-of-frame TCR alpha sharing in monozygotic twins but agreed with sharing between unrelated individuals. Because the same donors could not be followed over many years, the conclusions depended on cross-sectional statistical analysis. Fewer insertions were carried by abundant cord blood beta clonotypes, a similar but weaker trend appeared in young adult naive repertoires, and no such trend appeared in memory repertoires.

Trimming takes 0 bases from V and 1 base from J, and the germline ends sit 10 bases apart. The CDR1 and CDR2 encoded by the germline V gene are ENHRY and SYGVKD. From cysteine to phenylalanine, the CDR3 is 16 amino acids long. This entry keeps only the CDR3 DNA: 48 bases, framed from base 1. These data were likewise used in another study, on yellow fever vaccine responses in identical twins. Taken from the second paper: According to the authors, in identical twins the way T cells responded to vaccination appeared partly convergent and partly personalized. The study precisely tracked vaccine-responding T cell clones in identical twins.

This clonotype was sampled from a woman under 30 in good health. Recombination connected TRBV10-3 to TRBJ2-1, with the D gene uncertain. The sequenced material came from PBMCs. CDR3 sequence: CAISESISFSYNEQFF. The sequenced DNA: TGTGCCATCAGTGAGTCGATATCTTTTTCCTACAATGAGCAGTTCTTC.